The present entry profiles one T cell receptor beta chain with its context. Its antigen is unidentified. The data belong to a study of regulatory T cells in long-lasting Graves disease. Germline CDR1 and CDR2: SGHDT and YYEEEE. The CDR3 is 13 amino acids. The germline V and J ends were trimmed by 2 bases and 4 bases, with 7 bases remaining between them. Study results and caveats: A greater number of public clonotypes (around 3,000) was shared by persistent patients than by new patients (about 890).

iRepertoire HTBI primers and Arm-PCR of CDR3 regions built TCR beta libraries. MiXCR, run by TCRdb on the multiplex PCR reads, gives a single entry per CDR3 protein. The sample has a few hundred thousand distinct CDR3 sequences; 15% to 20% are singletons. The sample's time point: newly diagnosed GD, antithyroid drugs for less than 3 months. Construction of the TCR library relied on RNA isolated from PBMCs. The same specimen was also included in a second study, on T cells in Graves' hyperthyroidism and ophthalmopathy.

The sample consisted of peripheral blood mononuclear cells (PBMCs), taken at new diagnosis, from a patient treated with antithyroid drugs. This receptor was obtained from a man aged 35-49 years with Graves disease. The chain recombines TRBV5-6 with TRBJ1-3; D is undetermined. CDR3: CASSFGLGNTIYF. CDR3 in DNA: TGTGCCAGCAGCTTCGGGTTGGGAAACACCATATATTTT.